One sample yielded the 24 T cell receptor beta chains listed below, sequenced in a study of early T cells in non-severe SARS-CoV-2 infection. TCRdb reprocessed the 5' RACE reads via MiXCR and lists one record per CDR3 protein. The data show roughly 86,000 distinct CDR3 sequences, with roughly 14% seen just once and approximately 0.5% held by the top ten. Material for sequencing was whole blood. These receptors came from an adult who was a healthcare worker with PCR-confirmed SARS-CoV-2 infection or an uninfected control (not recorded which).

V usage is TRBV4-2 and J usage is TRBJ1-4, with D tentatively TRBD1 (6 bases). V was clipped by 2 bases and J by 4 bases, with 11 bases between them. The CDR3 has 15 residues. Germline CDR1 LGHNA, CDR2 YNFKEQ. The CDR3 loop reads CASSQTQGYNEKLFF. The DNA of the CDR3 is TGTGCCAGCAGCCAAACACAGGGCTATAATGAAAAACTGTTTTTT.

The chain has TRBV29-1 and TRBJ2-7, with D perhaps assigned TRBD1 or TRBD2 (6 bases each). This CDR3 region has 9 residues. The V gene's germline CDR1 is SQVTM and CDR2 ANQGSEA. The CDR3 here is CSPFGGWGV. The CDR3 DNA reads as TGCAGCCCCTTCGGGGGCTGGGGCGTC.

The chain joins TRBV29-1 to TRBJ2-1; 16 positions match TRBD2. The CDR3 length is 16 residues. J was trimmed by 6 bases and V by 4 bases; bases with no gene match: 6. Germline V gene lookup returns CDR1 SQVTM and CDR2 ANQGSEA. CDR3 protein: CSVVGLAGGPGNEQFF. The DNA of the CDR3 is TGCAGCGTTGTGGGACTAGCGGGGGGGCCGGGCAATGAGCAGTTCTTC.

This clonotype was observed a handful of times. The chain has TRBV7-3 and TRBJ1-1; D gene ambiguous. Germline CDR1 SGHTA, CDR2 FQGTGA. Deletions cut 5 bases from V and 1 base from J, with 8 bases between. This CDR3 contains 13 residues. The CDR3 spells CASSAKQNTEAFF. The CDR3 DNA reads TGTGCCAGCAGCGCGAAACAGAACACTGAAGCTTTCTTT.

Many counts were recorded for this clonotype. This chain connects TRBV6-5 to TRBJ1-2, with a weak D call TRBD1 (5 bases). CDR1 is MNHEY and CDR2 is SVGAGI in the germline V gene. The CDR3 is made up of 15 amino acids. Trimming cost V 4 bases and J 4 bases, with 16 bases left between them. The CDR3 spells CASSSEAGPSYGYTF. In DNA, the CDR3 is TGTGCCAGCAGTTCCGAAGCGGGACCTTCCTATGGCTACACCTTC.

This clonotype was seen at least ten times. The V call is TRBV14, the J call TRBJ1-5, with a weak D call TRBD1 (5 bases). Trimming took 4 bases from V and 5 from J, leaving 9 bases between them. This CDR3 is 13 amino acids long. Germline V gene data show CDR1 as SGHDN and CDR2 as FVKESK. The DNA for the CDR3 is TGTGCCAGCAGCCCAGGGTTTGATCAGCCCCAGCATTTT. Its protein product is CASSPGFDQPQHF.

This clonotype was seen a handful of times. This rearrangement joins TRBV20-1 to TRBJ1-2; 7 nucleotides line up with TRBD1. J gave up 4 bases and V 5 bases, and 4 bases lay outside the gene matches. The CDR3 covers 12 residues. CDR1 is DFQATT and CDR2 is SNEGSKA in the germline V gene (reference sequence). The CDR3 loop is CSALGQPYGYTF. The CDR3 DNA is TGCAGTGCTCTGGGACAGCCCTATGGCTACACCTTC.

This clonotype has more than one count but fewer than ten. V is TRBV7-8 and J is TRBJ2-2; D is possibly TRBD2 (5 bases). V lost 0 bases to trimming and J lost 3 bases, with 8 bases between them. Germline lookup yields CDR1 SGHVS and CDR2 FQNEAQ. The CDR3 sequence is 15 residues long. The DNA for the CDR3 is TGTGCCAGCAGCTTAGCGGCGAGGGACACCGGGGAGCTGTTTTTT. This translates into CASSLAARDTGELFF.

J is TRBJ2-7 and V is TRBV3-1; a possible D gene is TRBD2 (6 bases). V shed 4 bases and J shed 1 base, with 11 bases lying between them. CDR1 and CDR2 from the germline V gene are LGHDT and YNNKEL (reference sequence). This CDR3 spans 14 amino acids. The CDR3 here is CASSPTSFSYEQYV. The CDR3 DNA is TGTGCCAGCAGCCCGACTAGTTTTTCCTACGAGCAGTACGTC.

This clonotype was counted only a few times. The chain links TRBV5-1 to TRBJ2-2, with D perhaps TRBD1 (6 bases). The CDR3 sequence is 15 residues long. Germline CDR1 and CDR2: SGHRS and YFSETQ. Trimming took 3 bases from V and 6 from J, leaving 15 bases between them. CDR3: CASSYSGRGAGELFF. The CDR3 DNA sequence: TGCGCCAGCAGCTATTCGGGCAGGGGTGCCGGGGAGCTGTTTTTT. Variable domain in full (rest from reference TRBV5-1 and TRBJ2-2): KAGVTQTPRYLIKTRGQQVTLSCSPISGHRSVSWYQQTPGQGLQFLFEYFSETQRNKGNFPGRFSGRQFSNSRSEMNVSTLELGDSALYLCASSYSGRGAGELFFGEGSRLTVL.

The chain carries TRBV29-1 and TRBJ2-5, with 7 nucleotides matching TRBD1. The trim removed 3 bases at V and 1 base at J, leaving 2 bases unmatched. Germline V gives CDR1 SQVTM, CDR2 ANQGSEA. The CDR3 sequence is 13 residues long. The CDR3 protein is CSVDEGAQETQYF. The CDR3 DNA is TGCAGCGTTGACGAGGGGGCCCAAGAGACCCAGTACTTC.

This clonotype was recorded a few times. The gene calls are TRBV5-5 and TRBJ2-7; 11 nucleotides line up with TRBD2. CDR3 length: 16 amino acids. The V and J ends lost 4 bases and 3 bases, in that order; junction bases with no gene match: 9. Per the germline V gene, CDR1 is SGHKS and CDR2 is YYEKEE (reference sequence). The chain's CDR3 is CASSSDLAGGLYEQYV. The CDR3, as DNA: TGTGCCAGCAGCAGTGATCTAGCGGGGGGACTCTACGAGCAGTACGTC.

This clonotype is a singleton in its sample. The V gene is TRBV20-1, the J gene TRBJ2-1, with D unclear. Trimming removed 5 bases at V and 10 bases at J, with 18 bases between. This CDR3 region has 13 residues. CDR1 is DFQATT and CDR2 is SNEGSKA in the germline V gene (reference sequence). This chain's CDR3 is CSAPDGPMEEQFF. CDR3 DNA sequence: TGCAGTGCTCCGGACGGCCCAATGGAGGAGCAGTTCTTC.

This clonotype was recorded at least ten times. This chain links TRBV6-1 with TRBJ2-3; perhaps TRBD2 as D (5 bases). The germline gives CDR1 MNHNS, CDR2 SASEGT. V lost 2 bases, J lost 6 bases, and 24 bases lay in between. The CDR3 consists of 18 residues. The chain's CDR3 is CASSENGVQRPPQDTQYF. Here the CDR3 DNA reads TGTGCCAGCAGTGAAAACGGGGTCCAGAGACCCCCTCAGGATACGCAGTATTTT.

The V call is TRBV9, the J call TRBJ1-3, with D possibly matching TRBD1 (6 bases). V lost 0 bases and J lost 2, with 12 bases in between. Germline CDR1 is SGDLS and CDR2 is YYNGEE. The CDR3 consists of 16 residues. In DNA form, the CDR3 reads TGTGCCAGCAGCGTAGGGGGCAGGGGACCTGGAAACACCATATATTTT. It yields the protein CASSVGGRGPGNTIYF.

The rearrangement uses TRBV12-3 or TRBV12-4 and TRBJ2-2; TRBD1 agrees at 10 bases. This CDR3 has 16 residues. Trimming took 7 bases from V and 3 from J; bases not matched to a gene: 8. The DNA for the CDR3 is TGTGCCAGCACTTTTGACAGGGGGCCGCACACCGGGGAGCTGTTTTTT. Amino acid sequence: CASTFDRGPHTGELFF.

A few counts support this clonotype. This chain uses TRBV7-8 with TRBJ2-3; 10 bases line up with TRBD1. The germline CDR1 and CDR2 sequences are SGHVS and FQNEAQ. Losses at the gene ends were 7 bases for V and 4 bases for J; bases not matched to a gene: 11. The CDR3 is 16 amino acids. The CDR3 nucleotides are TGTGCCAGCACCCGATGGTCGGGACAGGGGTCAGATACGCAGTATTTT. Encoded protein: CASTRWSGQGSDTQYF.

In its sample, this clonotype was seen many times. The chain carries TRBV6-2 or TRBV6-3 and TRBJ2-1; 7 nucleotides agree with TRBD2. CDR1 and CDR2 (germline): MNHEY, SVGEGT. The CDR3 covers 18 residues. V gave up 0 bases and J gave up 5 bases; unmatched junction bases: 13. The CDR3 DNA reads as TGTGCCAGCAGTTACTCGATTTTACGGCGGGGGAAAAACAATGAGCAGTTCTTC. Translated: CASSYSILRRGKNNEQFF.

The chain couples TRBV9 to TRBJ2-7, with TRBD1 matching over 7 bases. The V gene's germline CDR1 is SGDLS and CDR2 YYNGEE. The CDR3 sequence is 15 residues long. V lost 2 bases and J lost 3; bases outside the gene matches: 8. The CDR3 DNA reads as TGTGCCAGCAGCGTTTGTGTCGACAGGGTCTACGAGCAGTACGTC. This translates into CASSVCVDRVYEQYV.

This chain links TRBV20-1 with TRBJ2-3; unclear D gene. CDR1 and CDR2 (germline): DFQATT, SNEGSKA (reference sequence). The length of the CDR3 is 10 residues. The V end lost 2 bases, the J end lost 6 bases, and 3 bases lay between the germline ends. The CDR3 nucleotides are TGCAGTGCTAGATCCGATACGCAGTATTTT. Amino acid sequence: CSARSDTQYF.

V is TRBV4-1 and J is TRBJ1-1, with TRBD1 as a possible D gene (6 bases). V was cut by 3 bases and J by 1 base, with 12 bases left in between. This CDR3 has 15 amino acids. The germline CDR1 and CDR2 sequences are MGHRA and YSYEKL. The CDR3 DNA reads TGCGCCAGCAGCCACGCACAGGGCGGGAACACTGAAGCTTTCTTT. Translating gives CASSHAQGGNTEAFF.

This clonotype has only a few counts. This sequence joins TRBV29-1 and TRBJ1-1; D may be TRBD1 (6 bases). CDR1 SQVTM and CDR2 ANQGSEA come from the germline V gene. V lost 3 bases and J lost 8, with 10 bases in between. The CDR3 spans 11 residues. The CDR3 region has the DNA TGCAGCGTTGACGGACAGCTGGAAGCTTTCTTT. This codes for CSVDGQLEAFF. Together with reference TRBV29-1 and TRBJ1-1, the CDR3 gives the full variable domain: SAVISQKPSRDICQRGTSLTIQCQVDSQVTMMFWYRQQPGQSLTLIATANQGSEATYESGFVIDKFPISRPNLTFSTLTVSNMSPEDSSIYLCSVDGQLEAFFGQGTRLTVV.

The rearrangement joins TRBV20-1 to TRBJ2-5, with D hard to call. Trimming left V 5 bases short and J 3 bases short, with 4 bases between. This CDR3 has 10 amino acids. CDR1 and CDR2 (germline): DFQATT, SNEGSKA (reference sequence). This CDR3 reads CSALKETQYF. Here the CDR3 DNA reads TGCAGTGCTTTAAAAGAGACCCAGTACTTC.

In its sample, this clonotype was seen a few times. This chain joins TRBV6-6 and TRBJ2-3; TRBD1 matches at 9 bases. J gave up 5 bases and V 4 bases, and 7 bases lay outside the gene matches. The CDR3 length is 15 residues. In germline, CDR1 is MNHNY, CDR2 SVGAGI (reference sequence). The CDR3 nucleotides are TGTGCCAGCAGTTCCACAGGGGGCTCGAAAGATACGCAGTATTTT. Residues: CASSSTGGSKDTQYF.